Below are 18 T cell receptor beta chains sequenced from a single sample in a study of CD8+ T cells in alopecia areata. Treatment given: oral pan-JAK inhibitor, 5-10 mg twice daily. RNA was extracted and reverse transcribed into cDNA as the sequencing template. Assay used: immunoSEQ multiplex PCR; TCRdb lists only in-frame clones, some missing. The table records 250,000 to 350,000 clones, 60% of them present only once. Sequences were derived from CD4+ T cells sorted from blood, sampled at week 52, from a patient treated with tofacitinib. The receptors come from a human donor with alopecia areata.

The chain links TRBV4-3 to TRBJ2-5; TRBD2 matches at 9 bases. The junction had 4 bases not matched to a gene; V was cut back by 1 base and J by 7 bases. Germline values: CDR1 LGHNA, CDR2 YSLEER. This CDR3 spans 14 amino acids. The CDR3 protein is CASSQASGAGTQYF. CDR3 DNA: TGCGCCAGCAGCCAAGCTAGCGGGGCGGGGACCCAGTACTTC.

The V call is TRBV30, the J call TRBJ2-2; 7 bases map to TRBD1. This CDR3 has 15 residues. Germline CDR1 reads GTSNPN; CDR2 reads SVGIG (reference sequence). Losses at the gene ends were 3 bases for V and 0 bases for J; bases not matched to a gene: 4. CDR3 sequence (DNA): TGTGCCTGGAGGGCCGGGACAGCGAACACCGGGGAGCTGTTTTTT. Its protein product is CAWRAGTANTGELFF.

V is TRBV4-3 and J is TRBJ1-6; no reliable D call. Deletions cut 0 bases from V and 9 bases from J, with 9 bases between. The CDR3 runs 14 residues. Germline V gives CDR1 LGHNA, CDR2 YSLEER. The CDR3 sequence: CASSQDQGFSPLHF. The CDR3 DNA reads as TGCGCCAGCAGCCAAGACCAAGGCTTTTCACCCCTCCACTTT.

The table lists this clone with a few counts. This chain uses TRBV5-1 with TRBJ1-1; 8 bases are a match to TRBD1. The V and J ends lost 3 bases and 4 bases, in that order; junction bases with no gene match: 2. This CDR3 spans 13 amino acids. The germline V gene encodes CDR1 SGHRS and CDR2 YFSETQ. CDR3 DNA sequence: TGCGCCAGCAGCTACCAGGGGGCCACTGAAGCTTTCTTT. Encoded protein: CASSYQGATEAFF.

On this clone itself: Other DNA sequences in the sample encode the same CDR3. V is TRBV5-6 and J is TRBJ2-3; D remains ambiguous. This CDR3 has 13 amino acids. The V gene's germline CDR1 is SGHDT and CDR2 YYEEEE. V was trimmed by 1 base and J by 0 bases, leaving 3 bases between them. CDR3: CASSLISTDTQYF. CDR3 DNA sequence: TGTGCCAGCAGCTTGATCAGCACAGATACGCAGTATTTT. The entire variable domain, with the rest obtained from reference TRBV5-6 and TRBJ2-3, is as follows: DAGVTQSPTHLIKTRGQQVTLRCSPKSGHDTVSWYQQALGQGPQFIFQYYEEEERQRGNFPDRFSGHQFPNYSSELNVNALLLGDSALYLCASSLISTDTQYFGPGTRLTVL.

In this sample, this clone turned up a few times. The V and J genes are TRBV18 and TRBJ2-6; D uncertain. Germline V gives CDR1 KGHSH, CDR2 LQKENI. The CDR3 has 16 amino acids. Trimming took off 3 bases at V and 4 bases at J, with 13 bases between the two ends. The CDR3 DNA is TGTGCCAGCTCACCGTCAATCGGGCGAGGGGCCAACGTCCTGACTTTC. As protein: CASSPSIGRGANVLTF.

CDR3 coding DNA: TGCAGCGTTGATCCGGCGGGCACTGAAGCTTTCTTT. Translation: CSVDPAGTEAFF. The chain is built from TRBV29-1 and TRBJ1-1; D unclear. The germline gives CDR1 SQVTM, CDR2 ANQGSEA. The V and J ends lost 3 bases and 4 bases respectively, with 9 bases between them. The length of the CDR3 is 12 residues.

V and J are TRBV5-6 and TRBJ1-5; D ambiguous. Germline lookup yields CDR1 SGHDT and CDR2 YYEEEE. The CDR3 sequence is 13 residues long. The V gene lost 0 bases and the J gene lost 5 bases, with 6 bases spanning the gap. The CDR3 DNA follows: TGTGCCAGCAGCTTGGGTTTACATCAGCCCCAGCATTTT. Its protein is CASSLGLHQPQHF.

This CDR3 is CASSLRAVDNQPQHF. The CDR3 DNA reads as TGTGCCAGCAGTTTACGGGCCGTAGACAATCAGCCCCAGCATTTT. The chain carries TRBV27 and TRBJ1-5; D is unclear. Trimming took 2 bases from V and 3 from J, leaving 11 bases between them. CDR3 length equals 15 residues. Germline V CDR1 and CDR2: MNHEY, SMNVEV (reference sequence).

The genes are TRBV9 and TRBJ1-1; D uncertain. This CDR3 has 15 residues. CDR1 is SGDLS, CDR2 YYNGEE, per germline. The V end lost 0 bases, the J end lost 3 bases, and 12 bases lay between the germline ends. The CDR3 bases are TGTGCCAGCAGCGTAGAAGTTTGGCAGTACACTGAAGCTTTCTTT. Translated: CASSVEVWQYTEAFF. Variable domain in full (rest from reference TRBV9 and TRBJ1-1): DSGVTQTPKHLITATGQRVTLRCSPRSGDLSVYWYQQSLDQGLQFLIQYYNGEERAKGNILERFSAQQFPDLHSELNLSSLELGDSALYFCASSVEVWQYTEAFFGQGTRLTVV.

The sample holds a few counts of this clone. The chain uses TRBV27 and TRBJ2-1, with D possibly called TRBD1 or TRBD2 (5 bases each). The V and J ends lost 7 bases and 9 bases respectively, with 13 bases between them. CDR1 and CDR2 (germline): MNHEY, SMNVEV (reference sequence). The CDR3 runs 12 residues. CDR3 protein: CASTTWGSEQFF. The CDR3 nucleotides read TGTGCCAGCACCACATGGGGGTCTGAGCAGTTCTTC.

This clone occurred once. V gene TRBV29-1 combines with J gene TRBJ2-1, with D hard to call. This CDR3 has 13 amino acids. The V end was cut by 3 bases, the J end by 6 bases, with 12 bases between. CDR1 SQVTM and CDR2 ANQGSEA come from the germline V gene. The CDR3 DNA reads TGCAGCGTTGATTCTGTTCGTGGCAATGAGCAGTTCTTC. Its protein product is CSVDSVRGNEQFF.

The rearrangement uses TRBV9 and TRBJ2-5; D possibly matches TRBD1 or TRBD2 (6 bases each). The CDR3 extends over 14 amino acids. Germline CDR1 reads SGDLS; CDR2 reads YYNGEE. With 3 bases removed from V and 2 bases from J, the gap between germline ends came to 11 bases. CDR3 sequence (DNA): TGTGCCAGCAGCGCACGGGGGCCTCAAGAGACCCAGTACTTC. It yields the protein CASSARGPQETQYF.

J is TRBJ1-6 and V is TRBV5-6, with a tentative D call TRBD1 (5 bases). Trimming left V 0 bases short and J 8 bases short, with 12 bases between. The germline CDR1 and CDR2 sequences are SGHDT and YYEEEE. The CDR3 extends over 15 amino acids. The CDR3 spells CASSLVGPGDSPLHF. CDR3 sequence (DNA): TGTGCCAGCAGCTTGGTGGGGCCCGGAGATTCACCCCTCCACTTT.

V usage is TRBV27 and J usage is TRBJ2-2; 7 bases align to TRBD1. The V segment lost 6 bases and the J segment 6 bases; nucleotides outside the gene matches: 7. The CDR3 spans 14 residues. Germline CDR1 and CDR2: MNHEY and SMNVEV (reference sequence). CDR3 coding DNA: TGTGCCAGCAGGCCGACAGGGACGTCCGGGGAGCTGTTTTTT. It specifies CASRPTGTSGELFF.

V and J are TRBV9 and TRBJ1-5; D ambiguous. V gave up 1 base and J gave up 3 bases, with 14 bases separating them. This CDR3 spans 16 amino acids. Germline lookup yields CDR1 SGDLS and CDR2 YYNGEE. This CDR3 is CASSVSPSGTNQPQHF. The CDR3 region has the DNA TGTGCCAGCAGCGTAAGTCCATCGGGTACCAATCAGCCCCAGCATTTT.

The chain combines TRBV11-2 with TRBJ1-2; unclear D gene. This CDR3 is built from 14 residues. Germline V gene data show CDR1 as SGHAT and CDR2 as FQNNGV. V was cut by 1 base and J by 3 bases, with 9 bases left in between. CDR3 nucleotide sequence: TGTGCCAGCAGCTTAGGTGGGATGGACTATGGCTACACCTTC. This codes for CASSLGGMDYGYTF.

The chain employs TRBV9 and TRBJ2-5, with D unresolved. Trimming removed 4 bases at V and 5 bases at J, with 18 bases between. The CDR3 has 15 amino acids. Germline V lookup: CDR1 SGDLS, CDR2 YYNGEE. CDR3 residues: CASSPRLGVGETQYF. CDR3 sequence (DNA): TGTGCCAGCAGCCCCCGGTTGGGCGTTGGGGAGACCCAGTACTTC. The full variable domain, with the rest looked up from reference TRBV9 and TRBJ2-5, is DSGVTQTPKHLITATGQRVTLRCSPRSGDLSVYWYQQSLDQGLQFLIQYYNGEERAKGNILERFSAQQFPDLHSELNLSSLELGDSALYFCASSPRLGVGETQYFGPGTRLLVL.